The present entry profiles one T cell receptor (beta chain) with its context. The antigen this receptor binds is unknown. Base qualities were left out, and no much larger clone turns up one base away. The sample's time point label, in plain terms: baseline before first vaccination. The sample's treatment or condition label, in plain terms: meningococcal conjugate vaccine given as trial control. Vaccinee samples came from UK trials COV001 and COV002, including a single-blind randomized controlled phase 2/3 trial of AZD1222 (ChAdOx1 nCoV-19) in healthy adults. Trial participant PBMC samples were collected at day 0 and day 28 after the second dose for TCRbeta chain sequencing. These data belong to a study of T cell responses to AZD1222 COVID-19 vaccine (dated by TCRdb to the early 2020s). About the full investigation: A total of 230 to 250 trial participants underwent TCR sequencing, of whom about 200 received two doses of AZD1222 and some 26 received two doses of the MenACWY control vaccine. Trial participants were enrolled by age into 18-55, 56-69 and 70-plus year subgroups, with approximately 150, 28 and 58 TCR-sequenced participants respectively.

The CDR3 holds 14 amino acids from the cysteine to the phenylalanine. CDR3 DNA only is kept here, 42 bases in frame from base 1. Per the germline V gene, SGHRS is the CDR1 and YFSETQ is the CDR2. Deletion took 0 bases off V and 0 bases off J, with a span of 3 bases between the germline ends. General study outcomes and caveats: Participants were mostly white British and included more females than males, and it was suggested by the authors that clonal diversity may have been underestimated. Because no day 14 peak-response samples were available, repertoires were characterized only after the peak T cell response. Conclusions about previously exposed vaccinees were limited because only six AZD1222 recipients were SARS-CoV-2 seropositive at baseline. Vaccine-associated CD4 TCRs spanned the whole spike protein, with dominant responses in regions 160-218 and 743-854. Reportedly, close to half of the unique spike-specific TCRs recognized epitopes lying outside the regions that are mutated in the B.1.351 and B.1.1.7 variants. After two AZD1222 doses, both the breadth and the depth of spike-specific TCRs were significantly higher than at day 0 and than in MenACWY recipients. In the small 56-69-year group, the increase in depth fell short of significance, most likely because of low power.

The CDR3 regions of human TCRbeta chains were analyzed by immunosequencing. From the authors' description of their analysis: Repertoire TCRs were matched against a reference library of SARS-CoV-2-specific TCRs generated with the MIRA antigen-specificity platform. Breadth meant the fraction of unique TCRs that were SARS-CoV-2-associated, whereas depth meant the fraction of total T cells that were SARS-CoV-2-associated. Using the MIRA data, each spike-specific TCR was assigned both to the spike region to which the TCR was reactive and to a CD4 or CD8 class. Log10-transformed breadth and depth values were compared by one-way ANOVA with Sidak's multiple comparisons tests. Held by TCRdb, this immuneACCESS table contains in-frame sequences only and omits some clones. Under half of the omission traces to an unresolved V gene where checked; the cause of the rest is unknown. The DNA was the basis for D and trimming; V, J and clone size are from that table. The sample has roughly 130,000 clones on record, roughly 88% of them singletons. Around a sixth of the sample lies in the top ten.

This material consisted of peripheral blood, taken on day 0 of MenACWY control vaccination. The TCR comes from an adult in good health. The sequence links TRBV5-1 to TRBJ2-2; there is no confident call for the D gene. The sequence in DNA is TGCGCCAGCAGCTTGGGGGCGAACACCGGGGAGCTGTTTTTT. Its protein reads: CASSLGANTGELFF. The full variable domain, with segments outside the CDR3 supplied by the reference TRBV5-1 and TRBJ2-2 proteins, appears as KAGVTQTPRYLIKTRGQQVTLSCSPISGHRSVSWYQQTPGQGLQFLFEYFSETQRNKGNFPGRFSGRQFSNSRSEMNVSTLELGDSALYLCASSLGANTGELFFGEGSRLTVL.